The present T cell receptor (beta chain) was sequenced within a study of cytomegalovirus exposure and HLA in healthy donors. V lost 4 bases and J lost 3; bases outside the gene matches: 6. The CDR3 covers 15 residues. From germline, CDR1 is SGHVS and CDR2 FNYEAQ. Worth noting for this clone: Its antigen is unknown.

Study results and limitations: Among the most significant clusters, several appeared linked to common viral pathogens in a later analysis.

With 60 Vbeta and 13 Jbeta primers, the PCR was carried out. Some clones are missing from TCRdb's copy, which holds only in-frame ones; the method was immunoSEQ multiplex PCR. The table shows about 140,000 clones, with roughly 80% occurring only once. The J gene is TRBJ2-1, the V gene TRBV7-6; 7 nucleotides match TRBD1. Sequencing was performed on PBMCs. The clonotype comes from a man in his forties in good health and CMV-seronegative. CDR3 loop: CASSSGQANYNEQFF. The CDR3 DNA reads TGTGCCAGCAGCTCCGGACAGGCGAACTACAATGAGCAGTTCTTC.